The 8 T cell receptor beta chains given below trace back to one sample, sequenced in a study of early T cells in non-severe SARS-CoV-2 infection. TCRdb redid the calling of the 5' RACE reads with MiXCR, one entry per CDR3 protein. The sample consists of about 34,000 distinct CDR3 sequences, 5.7% of them appearing once. Input material: whole blood. The receptors were sampled from an adult who was a healthcare worker with PCR-confirmed SARS-CoV-2 infection or an uninfected control (not recorded which).

The V call is TRBV7-8, the J call TRBJ2-4; TRBD1 matches at 7 bases. The CDR3 is 13 residues long. V shed 4 bases, J shed 7 bases, and the junction held 4 bases outside the gene matches. CDR1 and CDR2 from the germline V gene are SGHVS and FQNEAQ. The CDR3 loop is CASSSTGYNIQYF. DNA of the CDR3: TGTGCCAGCAGCTCGACAGGGTACAACATTCAGTACTTC.

The table lists this clonotype with many counts. The chain employs TRBV2 and TRBJ2-1, with D perhaps assigned TRBD1 or TRBD2 (5 bases each). V shed 2 bases and J shed 0 bases, with 8 bases lying between them. Germline values: CDR1 SNHLY, CDR2 FYNNEI. The CDR3 covers 15 residues. The CDR3 sequence is CASSENGGSYNEQFF. In DNA, the CDR3 is TGTGCCAGCAGTGAAAATGGGGGCTCCTACAATGAGCAGTTCTTC.

The V and J genes are TRBV6-6 and TRBJ2-3; TRBD2 aligns across 10 bases. Germline V CDR1 and CDR2: MNHNY, SVGAGI (reference sequence). Unmatched junction bases numbered 1, after V lost 0 bases and J lost 4 bases. CDR3 length equals 15 residues. CDR3: CASSYSSGRPDTQYF. The CDR3 DNA reads as TGTGCCAGCAGTTACTCTAGCGGGAGGCCAGATACGCAGTATTTT.

The table lists this clonotype with many counts. This chain connects TRBV10-2 to TRBJ2-2, with 7 positions matching TRBD2. In germline, CDR1 is WSHSY, CDR2 SAAADI. The ends lost 3 bases at V and 5 bases at J; junction bases unmatched: 6. This CDR3 has 15 amino acids. CDR3 bases: TGCGCCAGCAGTGATAGGGGAGGGGTGACCGGGGAGCTGTTTTTT. Translation gives CASSDRGGVTGELFF.

In this sample, this clonotype turned up a few times. This chain uses TRBV28 with TRBJ2-7, with no clear D. V lost 7 bases, J lost 6 bases, and 19 bases lay in between. The germline V gene encodes CDR1 MDHEN and CDR2 SYDVKM. The CDR3 runs 14 residues. The CDR3 bases are TGTGCCAGCACAAGTGGTGTCCGGCTCCCCGAGCAGTACTTC. It is translated as CASTSGVRLPEQYF. Combining the CDR3 with reference TRBV28 and TRBJ2-7 gives the whole variable domain DVKVTQSSRYLVKRTGEKVFLECVQDMDHENMFWYRQDPGLGLRLIYFSYDVKMKEKGDIPEGYSVSREKKERFSLILESASTNQTSMYLCASTSGVRLPEQYFGPGTRLTVT.

The CDR3 loop reads CASSARTSGNTGELFF. CDR3 bases: TGTGCCAGCAGCGCCCGGACTAGCGGAAACACCGGGGAGCTGTTTTTT. The gene calls are TRBV7-8 and TRBJ2-2; TRBD2 agrees at 10 bases. V lost 5 bases to trimming and J lost 2 bases; unmatched junction nucleotides: 5. Germline-derived CDR1 and CDR2 are SGHVS and FQNEAQ. The CDR3 contains 16 residues.

The table lists this clonotype with many counts. The chain combines TRBV19 with TRBJ2-3; D not resolved. Trimming left V 6 bases short and J 0 bases short, with 4 bases between. The CDR3 runs 12 residues. The germline CDR1 and CDR2 sequences are LNHDA and SQIVND (reference sequence). Written as DNA, the CDR3 is TGTGCCAGTAGAGACAGCACAGATACGCAGTATTTT. Protein sequence: CASRDSTDTQYF.

Many counts were recorded for this clonotype. The gene calls are TRBV15 and TRBJ2-3; 9 bases map to TRBD2. Germline values: CDR1 LNHNV, CDR2 YYDKDF (reference sequence). J was trimmed by 3 bases and V by 0 bases; bases with no gene match: 16. This CDR3 contains 20 residues. CDR3 amino acids: CATSRDYTGGRAFSTDTQYF. DNA for the CDR3: TGTGCCACCAGCAGAGATTACACAGGCGGGAGGGCCTTTTCTACAGATACGCAGTATTTT.